Here is one TCR beta chain with its context. Its antigen is unknown. This CDR3 has 17 amino acids. The V and J ends lost 4 bases and 2 bases respectively, with 21 bases between them. Germline V CDR1 and CDR2: SGHRS, YFSETQ. Produced via immunoSEQ multiplex PCR; TCRdb's table is partial and in-frame only. The data contain approximately 44,000 clones, about 85% of them singletons. Time point meaning: recipient sample about 28 days before transplant, after cytoreduction. This entry belongs to a study of T cell clonotyping in hematopoietic cell transplantation. Study-wide findings and caveats: CD4 and CD8 repertoire contributions could not be separated without sorting. Recipient TCR diversity dropped after transplant; expanded clonotypes rose from day 30 to 180. Few recipient clonotypes overlapped donors; over 95% were de novo at given depth.

The specimen was peripheral blood mononuclear cells, collected before stem cell transplant. The source is a man aged 60 to 69 with acute myeloid leukemia. Some clones in this sample may be carry-over from other donors' samples. The V and J genes are TRBV5-1 and TRBJ2-5; D perhaps matches TRBD1 (5 bases). Written as DNA, the CDR3 is TGCGCCAGCAGCAGCCCGACAGTCAGACCCGTTCAAGAGACCCAGTACTTC. This sequence encodes CASSSPTVRPVQETQYF.